This T cell receptor (beta chain) was found in a study of cytomegalovirus exposure and HLA in healthy donors. Amplification used 60 Vbeta primers and 13 Jbeta primers. Some clones are missing from TCRdb's copy, which holds only in-frame ones; the method was immunoSEQ multiplex PCR. The sample features about 120,000 clones, with 3.6% in its top ten. CDR1 is MNHEY, CDR2 SMNVEV, per germline (reference sequence). The CDR3 contains 16 residues. V gave up 1 base and J gave up 4 bases, with 13 bases separating them. This clonotype was sampled from a man in his late teens or twenties in good health and CMV-seronegative. The chain recombines TRBV27 with TRBJ2-2; possibly TRBD2 for D (5 bases). Specimen: PBMCs. The CDR3 protein is CASSLWGDARTGELFF. CDR3 nucleotides: TGTGCCAGCAGTTTATGGGGAGACGCGCGCACCGGGGAGCTGTTTTTT.